This T cell receptor (beta chain) was recovered during a study of glioma-infiltrating T cells. Study at large: Presurgical dexamethasone in glioma patients lasted six or fewer days. Study-wide points: A blood CDR3 motif signature was depleted in highly divergent patients. Very few CDR3 sequences were shared between tissue and blood.

The iRepertoire nested amplicon-rescue multiplex PCR amplified TCR alpha and beta CDR3s from RNA. TCRdb passed the multiplex PCR reads through MiXCR, listing each CDR3 protein once. The table records a few hundred thousand distinct CDR3 sequences, around 45% of them present only once. On this clonotype: Its antigen is currently unknown.

Germline V gene data show CDR1 as MNHNS and CDR2 as SASEGT. The V and J ends lost 5 bases and 1 base, in that order; junction bases with no gene match: 9. The CDR3 sequence is 17 residues long. This sequence joins TRBV6-1 and TRBJ1-5; 9 positions agree with TRBD1. This TCR was recovered from a human donor with low-grade glioma or glioblastoma, undergoing nonglioma brain surgery, or in good health (not recorded which). The sample taken for sequencing was glioma tissue, nonneoplastic brain tissue, or PBMCs (not recorded which). Written as DNA, the CDR3 is TGTGCCAGCAGTCTGAGGACAGGGGCTTGGAGCAATCAGCCCCAGCATTTT. Amino acid sequence: CASSLRTGAWSNQPQHF.